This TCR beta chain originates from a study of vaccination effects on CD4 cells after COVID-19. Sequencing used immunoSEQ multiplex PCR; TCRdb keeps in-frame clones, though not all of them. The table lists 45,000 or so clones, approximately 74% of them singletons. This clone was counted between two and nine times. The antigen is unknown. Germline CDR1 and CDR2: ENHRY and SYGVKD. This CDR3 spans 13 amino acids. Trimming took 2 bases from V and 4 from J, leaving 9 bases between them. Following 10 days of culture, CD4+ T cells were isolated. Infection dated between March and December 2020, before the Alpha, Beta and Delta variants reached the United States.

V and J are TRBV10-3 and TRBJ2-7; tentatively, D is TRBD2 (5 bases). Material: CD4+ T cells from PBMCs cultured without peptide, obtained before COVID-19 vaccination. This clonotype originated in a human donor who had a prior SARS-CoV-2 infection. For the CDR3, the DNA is TGTGCCATCAGTGAGCGGGAAGGGTACGAGCAGTACTTC. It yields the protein CAISEREGYEQYF.